These 22 T cell receptor beta chains were sequenced from one sample in a study of blood T cell repertoires in COVID-19 (dated by TCRdb to 2019 to 2021). Library preparation employed the immunoSEQ multiplex PCR assay. TCRdb took this table from immuneACCESS and kept in-frame rearrangements with V and J called. Such tables lack part of the clones; where checked against another copy, unresolved V genes explain under half of the gap, and the rest is unexplained. The sample records roughly 80,000 clones, 82% of which are singletons. The ten largest account for about a fifth of the sample. The sequenced material came from peripheral blood. The source is a human donor in a cohort sampled during active COVID-19.

J is TRBJ2-7 and V is TRBV18, with 8 positions matching TRBD1. The CDR3 extends over 14 amino acids. With V trimmed by 3 bases and J by 2 bases, 3 bases remained unmatched. CDR1 KGHSH and CDR2 LQKENI come from the germline V gene. The CDR3 spells CASSPVDRAYEQYF. Here the CDR3 DNA reads TGTGCCAGCTCACCTGTGGACAGGGCCTACGAGCAGTACTTC.

The CDR3 DNA reads as TGTGCCAGCTCACCACGCACAATGGGACAAGAAGCTTTCTTT. Its translation is CASSPRTMGQEAFF. The V and J genes are TRBV18 and TRBJ1-1, with a weak D call TRBD1 (6 bases). Germline V lookup: CDR1 KGHSH, CDR2 LQKENI. The CDR3 runs to 14 residues. With 1 base removed from V and 8 bases from J, the gap between germline ends came to 14 bases. Full variable domain (missing parts from reference TRBV18 and TRBJ1-1): NAGVMQNPRHLVRRRGQEARLRCSPMKGHSHVYWYRQLPEEGLKFMVYLQKENIIDESGMPKERFSAEFPKEGPSILRIQQVVRGDSAAYFCASSPRTMGQEAFFGQGTRLTVV.

The rearrangement joins TRBV27 to TRBJ1-2; D remains ambiguous. The CDR3 runs to 18 residues. Germline V gives CDR1 MNHEY, CDR2 SMNVEV (reference sequence). Trimming shortened V by 2 bases and J by 0 bases, and 19 bases separated the two germline ends. This chain's CDR3 is CASSLKPASTSTNYGYTF. In nucleotides, the CDR3 is TGTGCCAGCAGTTTAAAACCAGCTAGTACCTCTACTAACTATGGCTACACCTTC.

This chain's CDR3 is CASSQEAGNTEAFF. The CDR3 DNA follows: TGTGCCAGCAGCCAAGAGGCAGGGAACACTGAAGCTTTCTTT. The gene calls are TRBV14 and TRBJ1-1; D is uncertain. The V gene's germline CDR1 is SGHDN and CDR2 FVKESK. CDR3 length: 14 residues. V lost 0 bases and J lost 1, with 6 bases in between.

This clone was seen just once. The chain couples TRBV7-8 to TRBJ2-1; weak D call: TRBD2 (5 bases). Between the trimmed V and J ends, which lost 5 bases and 0 bases, there was a span of 14 bases. The CDR3 consists of 16 residues. Germline loops: CDR1 SGHVS, CDR2 FQNEAQ. The CDR3 region has the DNA TGTGCCAGCAGCCCCCGGGAAGGAAGCTCCTACAATGAGCAGTTCTTC. Amino acids: CASSPREGSSYNEQFF. The variable domain in full, completed from reference TRBV7-8 and TRBJ2-1, reads GAGVSQSPRYKVAKRGQDVALRCDPISGHVSLFWYQQALGQGPEFLTYFQNEAQLDKSGLPSDRFFAERPEGSVSTLKIQRTQQEDSAVYLCASSPREGSSYNEQFFGPGTRLTVL.

The V and J genes are TRBV5-1 and TRBJ2-7, with TRBD1 as a possible D gene (5 bases). CDR1 SGHRS and CDR2 YFSETQ come from the germline V gene. Trimming took off 3 bases at V and 0 bases at J, with 13 bases between the two ends. There are 15 residues in the CDR3. The CDR3, as DNA: TGCGCCAGCAGCTCACAGGTGACAAGCTCCTACGAGCAGTACTTC. Translated: CASSSQVTSSYEQYF.

J is TRBJ1-3 and V is TRBV4-2, with 8 bases aligning to TRBD1. The CDR3 contains 18 residues. CDR1 is LGHNA, CDR2 YNFKEQ, per germline. J was trimmed by 0 bases and V by 0 bases; bases with no gene match: 7. The CDR3 nucleotides read TGTGCCAGCAGCCAAGAGATGGCAGGGGGCCCCTCTGGAAACACCATATATTTT. The encoded protein is CASSQEMAGGPSGNTIYF.

This chain joins TRBV2 and TRBJ1-6; a weak D match, TRBD1 (6 bases). The CDR3 has 17 amino acids. CDR1 and CDR2 from the germline V gene are SNHLY and FYNNEI. The germline V and J ends were trimmed by 7 bases and 5 bases, with 21 bases remaining between them. The CDR3 DNA sequence: TGTGCCAGCACTACTGACAGGAGAACTAAAAATAATTCACCCCTCCACTTT. This codes for CASTTDRRTKNNSPLHF. Looking up the rest from reference TRBV2 and TRBJ1-6 gives the full variable domain: EPEVTQTPSHQVTQMGQEVILRCVPISNHLYFYWYRQILGQKVEFLVSFYNNEISEKSEIFDDQFSVERPDGSNFTLKIRSTKLEDSAMYFCASTTDRRTKNNSPLHFGNGTRLTVT.

The rearrangement links TRBV6-5 to TRBJ2-2; 11 bases are shared with TRBD1. V dropped 6 bases and J dropped 6; count of bases not matched to a gene: 6. From germline, CDR1 is MNHEY and CDR2 SVGAGI. The CDR3 totals 15 residues. The CDR3 bases are TGTGCCAGCAGACCCGGACAGGGGGCCGCCGGGGAGCTGTTTTTT. It codes for CASRPGQGAAGELFF.

The chain links TRBV5-4 to TRBJ2-7, with 10 positions matching TRBD2. The CDR3 runs to 15 residues. Germline CDR1 is SGHNT and CDR2 is YYREEE (reference sequence). The trim removed 1 base at V and 5 bases at J, leaving 6 bases unmatched. CDR3 sequence reads: CASSLSSGGFNEQYF. CDR3 bases: TGTGCCAGCAGCTTGTCTAGCGGGGGATTCAACGAGCAGTACTTC.

This sequence joins TRBV28 and TRBJ2-5; 8 bases map to TRBD2. This CDR3 is built from 14 residues. Germline V lookup: CDR1 MDHEN, CDR2 SYDVKM. V trimming: 11 bases; J trimming: 5 bases; junction bases outside the gene matches: 13. CDR3 in DNA: TGTGCCTCTACCGGGGGGGGGCGGCCGGAGACCCAGTACTTC. Amino acid sequence: CASTGGGRPETQYF.

This sequence joins TRBV7-2 and TRBJ2-3; TRBD1 aligns across 7 bases. V lost 2 bases to trimming and J lost 3 bases; unmatched junction nucleotides: 5. The CDR3 extends over 15 amino acids. Germline V gives CDR1 SGHTA, CDR2 FQGNSA. CDR3 protein: CASSLRGLRTDTQYF. The DNA for the CDR3 is TGTGCCAGCAGCTTAAGGGGGCTTCGAACAGATACGCAGTATTTT.

This sequence joins TRBV21-1 and TRBJ1-1. TRBV21-1 is deemed a pseudogene. The CDR3 is 14 residues long. The CDR3 DNA follows: TGTGCCAGCCAAAAGGGAGGACGGGGAACTGAAGCTTTCTTT. Protein sequence: CASQKGGRGTEAFF.

The chain carries TRBV24-1 and TRBJ2-1; 8 bases are a match to TRBD2. Germline lookup yields CDR1 KGHDR and CDR2 SFDVKD. V was pared by 4 bases and J by 7 bases, with 17 bases of the junction left unmatched. The length of the CDR3 is 18 residues. CDR3 DNA sequence: TGTGCCACCAGTGACCCCGGACTAGCCAAAACGCATAGGAATGAGCAGTTCTTC. Its protein product is CATSDPGLAKTHRNEQFF.

This clone is a singleton in its sample. The V and J genes are TRBV18 and TRBJ2-1, with 11 bases lining up with TRBD2. Germline lookup yields CDR1 KGHSH and CDR2 LQKENI. Losses at the gene ends were 3 bases for V and 9 bases for J; bases not matched to a gene: 1. This CDR3 has 13 residues. CDR3 nucleotides: TGTGCCAGCTCACCGGGACTAGCGGTTGAGCAGTTCTTC. Protein: CASSPGLAVEQFF.

The chain joins TRBV29-1 to TRBJ2-7, with a weak D call TRBD2 (6 bases). V lost 2 bases to trimming and J lost 2 bases, with 13 bases between them. Germline-derived CDR1 and CDR2 are SQVTM and ANQGSEA. The CDR3 is 14 amino acids. CDR3 protein: CSVEIAETAYEQYF. Here the CDR3 DNA reads TGCAGCGTTGAAATAGCGGAGACCGCCTACGAGCAGTACTTC.

This chain connects TRBV18 to TRBJ1-2; 7 bases fit TRBD1. V was clipped by 3 bases and J by 8 bases; unmatched bases: 6. The germline CDR1 and CDR2 sequences are KGHSH and LQKENI. The CDR3 totals 13 residues. The CDR3 nucleotides read TGTGCCAGCTCACCGACAGGGAGTGACGGCTACACCTTC. It encodes CASSPTGSDGYTF. The whole variable domain, remainder taken from reference TRBV18 and TRBJ1-2, is NAGVMQNPRHLVRRRGQEARLRCSPMKGHSHVYWYRQLPEEGLKFMVYLQKENIIDESGMPKERFSAEFPKEGPSILRIQQVVRGDSAAYFCASSPTGSDGYTFGSGTRLTVV.

The rearrangement joins TRBV5-8 to TRBJ1-5, with 11 bases that match TRBD1. The CDR3 extends over 14 amino acids. The V and J ends lost 4 bases and 6 bases, in that order; junction bases with no gene match: 3. Germline loops: CDR1 SGHTS, CDR2 YDEGEE. CDR3 sequence: CASSLGQGAQPQHF. CDR3 sequence (DNA): TGTGCCAGCAGCCTAGGACAGGGGGCTCAGCCCCAGCATTTT.

This chain links TRBV6-5 with TRBJ1-2, with TRBD1 matching over 11 bases. The CDR3 covers 14 residues. Germline V gives CDR1 MNHEY, CDR2 SVGAGI. Trimming took 4 bases from V and 4 from J; bases not matched to a gene: 2. This CDR3 is CASSWTGGTYGYTF. CDR3 nucleotides: TGTGCCAGCAGTTGGACAGGGGGCACCTATGGCTACACCTTC.

The rearrangement joins TRBV3-1 (or the pseudogene TRBV3-2) to TRBJ2-7; 7 bases agree with TRBD2. There are 16 residues in the CDR3. Trimming at V came to 4 bases and at J to 3 bases, leaving 12 bases not matched to a gene. Germline lookup yields CDR1 LGHDT and CDR2 YNNKEL (reference sequence). DNA of the CDR3: TGTGCCAGCAGCCCACTCGGGGTAGCGGGTGGCTACGAGCAGTACTTC. It is translated as CASSPLGVAGGYEQYF.

The genes are TRBV27 and TRBJ2-1, with 8 nucleotides matching TRBD1. The trim removed 3 bases at V and 5 bases at J, leaving 3 bases unmatched. The V gene's germline CDR1 is MNHEY and CDR2 SMNVEV (reference sequence). The length of the CDR3 is 14 residues. This CDR3 reads CASSFGTGNNEQFF. DNA for the CDR3: TGTGCCAGCAGTTTTGGGACAGGTAACAATGAGCAGTTCTTC.

The chain recombines TRBV4-2 with TRBJ2-1; TRBD1 matches at 9 bases. The CDR3 sequence is 14 residues long. The germline V gene encodes CDR1 LGHNA and CDR2 YNFKEQ. J lost 6 bases, V lost 5 bases, and 5 bases had no gene match. CDR3 nucleotides: TGTGCCAGCAGCACCGGGACAGGGTTCAATGAGCAGTTCTTC. Amino acids: CASSTGTGFNEQFF.